Each of the 11 T cell receptor beta chains below was sequenced from the same sample in a study of blood T cell repertoires in COVID-19. Here immunoSEQ multiplex PCR was the method, and the copy in TCRdb shows in-frame clones only, minus some. Found here are about 210,000 clones, just over 90% of them singletons; the top ten hold 1% to 1.5%. The specimen sequenced was peripheral blood. The receptors come from a man aged 25 to 40 with acute or convalescent COVID-19.

This chain uses TRBV19 with TRBJ1-1; TRBD1 agrees at 9 bases. From germline, CDR1 is LNHDA and CDR2 SQIVND (reference sequence). The CDR3 is 14 amino acids. After removal of 4 bases from V and 4 bases from J, the junction contained 4 bases not matched to a gene. In nucleotides, the CDR3 is TGTGCCAGTAGTACCGGGACAGGGACCACTGAAGCTTTCTTT. It yields the protein CASSTGTGTTEAFF.

The chain uses TRBV28 and TRBJ2-1; 14 nucleotides agree with TRBD2. Germline CDR1 is MDHEN and CDR2 is SYDVKM. The CDR3 loop spans 15 amino acids. Unmatched junction bases numbered 4, after V lost 5 bases and J lost 7 bases. In DNA, the CDR3 is TGTGCCAGCAGTCCGGGACTAGCGGGAGTGAATGAGCAGTTCTTC. Translating it yields CASSPGLAGVNEQFF.

This clone was seen just once. This sequence joins TRBV13 and TRBJ1-6; maybe TRBD1 (6 bases). CDR1 and CDR2 from the germline V gene are PRHDT and FYEKMQ (reference sequence). V lost 6 bases and J lost 9, with 24 bases in between. CDR3 length equals 17 residues. CDR3 DNA sequence: TGTGCCAGCAGGTTCGGGACCCCTTCTCACAGGGTTTCACCCCTCCACTTT. Translation gives CASRFGTPSHRVSPLHF.

The chain couples TRBV30 to TRBJ2-6; D not resolved. CDR1 GTSNPN and CDR2 SVGIG come from the germline V gene (reference sequence). CDR3 length equals 14 residues. Between the trimmed V and J ends, which lost 0 bases and 0 bases, there was a span of 3 bases. The CDR3 spells CAWSVHSGANVLTF. In DNA form, the CDR3 reads TGTGCCTGGAGTGTTCACTCTGGGGCCAACGTCCTGACTTTC. Full variable domain (remainder filled in from reference TRBV30 and TRBJ2-6): SQTIHQWPATLVQPVGSPLSLECTVEGTSNPNLYWYRQAAGRGLQLLFYSVGIGQISSEVPQNLSASRPQDRQFILSSKKLLLSDSGFYLCAWSVHSGANVLTFGAGSRLTVL.

The chain carries TRBV28 and TRBJ2-2, with a possible D match to TRBD1 (6 bases). The CDR3 consists of 15 residues. Germline CDR1 is MDHEN and CDR2 is SYDVKM. Trimming stripped 4 bases from V and 5 bases from J, with 14 bases between. The CDR3 DNA is TGTGCCAGCAGTTCTGCACTAAGGGGGACCGGGGAGCTGTTTTTT. Amino acid sequence: CASSSALRGTGELFF.

This clone was picked up one time. The chain is built from TRBV2 and TRBJ1-1; possible D gene TRBD1, 5 bases. Germline lookup yields CDR1 SNHLY and CDR2 FYNNEI. This CDR3 has 13 residues. Trimming removed 7 bases from V and 2 bases from J, with 11 bases in between. CDR3 in amino acids: CASNGGLNTEAFF. CDR3 sequence (DNA): TGTGCCAGCAACGGGGGACTAAACACTGAAGCTTTCTTT. Variable domain in full (rest from reference TRBV2 and TRBJ1-1): EPEVTQTPSHQVTQMGQEVILRCVPISNHLYFYWYRQILGQKVEFLVSFYNNEISEKSEIFDDQFSVERPDGSNFTLKIRSTKLEDSAMYFCASNGGLNTEAFFGQGTRLTVV.

The V and J genes are TRBV7-9 and TRBJ2-7; 13 bases align to TRBD2. This CDR3 has 16 amino acids. Germline trimming cut 5 bases from V and 2 bases from J; bases unmatched to any gene: 6. CDR1 and CDR2 (germline): SEHNR, FQNEAQ (reference sequence). The CDR3 protein is CASSPGLAGATYEQYF. Written as DNA, the CDR3 is TGTGCCAGCAGCCCCGGACTAGCGGGAGCCACCTACGAGCAGTACTTC.

The rearrangement links TRBV5-1 to TRBJ1-1; D remains ambiguous. Trimming stripped 6 bases from V and 0 bases from J, with 9 bases between. The CDR3 extends over 13 amino acids. From germline, CDR1 is SGHRS and CDR2 YFSETQ. The CDR3 coding sequence is TGCGCCAGCAAACAATACATGAACACTGAAGCTTTCTTT. Translated: CASKQYMNTEAFF.

The rearrangement links TRBV20-1 to TRBJ1-1, with D possibly being TRBD1 (5 bases). Per the germline V gene, CDR1 is DFQATT and CDR2 is SNEGSKA (reference sequence). This CDR3 has 11 residues. Trimming took 6 bases from V and 7 from J, leaving 12 bases between them. The CDR3 DNA is TGCAGTGCGCTCAGGGTGAATGAAGCTTTCTTT. Amino acid sequence: CSALRVNEAFF.

This sequence joins TRBV10-1 and TRBJ2-3; 11 nucleotides align to TRBD2. Germline loops: CDR1 WNHNN, CDR2 SYGVQD (reference sequence). The ends lost 9 bases at V and 2 bases at J; junction bases unmatched: 7. The CDR3 totals 15 residues. CDR3 sequence reads: CASSPSGRSTDTQYF. In DNA form, the CDR3 reads TGCGCCAGTTCACCTAGCGGGAGGTCCACAGATACGCAGTATTTT.

The gene calls are TRBV11-2 and TRBJ1-6; D might be TRBD1 (5 bases). CDR3 length: 16 amino acids. Trimming cost V 0 bases and J 4 bases, with 10 bases left between them. From germline, CDR1 is SGHAT and CDR2 FQNNGV. The CDR3 DNA sequence: TGTGCCAGCAGCTTAGATGAGACAGCTTATAATTCACCCCTCCACTTT. Amino acid sequence: CASSLDETAYNSPLHF.